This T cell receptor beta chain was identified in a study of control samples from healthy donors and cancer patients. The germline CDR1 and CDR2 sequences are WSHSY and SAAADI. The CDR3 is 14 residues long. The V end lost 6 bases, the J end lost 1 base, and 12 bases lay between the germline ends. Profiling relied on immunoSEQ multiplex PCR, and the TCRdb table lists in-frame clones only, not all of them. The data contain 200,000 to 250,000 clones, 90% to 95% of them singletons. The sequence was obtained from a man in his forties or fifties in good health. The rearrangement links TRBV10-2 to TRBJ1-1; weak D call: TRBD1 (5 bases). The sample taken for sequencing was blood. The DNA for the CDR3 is TGCGCCAGCAGATCCCTGACAGCGAACACTGAAGCTTTCTTT. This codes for CASRSLTANTEAFF.